The clone carrying this T cell receptor (beta chain) was picked up a small number of times. The antigen is unknown. This record belongs to a study of T cells after yellow fever vaccination. From the 5' RACE reads, TCRdb called clonotypes with MiXCR, one entry per CDR3 protein. The profile shows roughly 250,000 distinct CDR3 sequences, 10% to 15% of them singletons. Trimming took off 0 bases at V and 7 bases at J, with 10 bases between the two ends. Germline assignment: CDR1 SGHTA and CDR2 FQGNSA. This CDR3 region has 14 residues. General observations from the study: Clonotypes found in both CD4 and CD8 compartments made up a small share.

Sequenced material: CD4+ T cells sorted from PBMCs, taken 45 days after the yellow fever booster vaccination. The TCR was taken from a man under 40 who received the YFV17D yellow fever vaccine. The genes are TRBV7-2 and TRBJ2-1; D not resolved. The CDR3 loop reads CASSLASKSNEQFF. Here the CDR3 DNA reads TGTGCCAGCAGCTTAGCGTCTAAATCTAATGAGCAGTTCTTC.